One and the same sample provided the 22 T cell receptor beta chains below, sequenced in a study of blood T cell repertoires in COVID-19. Profiled with immunoSEQ multiplex PCR; TCRdb holds only in-frame clones, not every one. The data contain 90,000 or so clones, 60% to 80% of them singletons. Sample: peripheral blood. These receptor sequences come from a woman aged 80 or older with acute or convalescent COVID-19.

This clone occurred a few times. The chain joins TRBV6-5 to TRBJ2-2; 10 bases agree with TRBD1. CDR3 size: 14 residues. Trimming took 5 bases from V and 7 from J; bases not matched to a gene: 4. Per the germline V gene, CDR1 is MNHEY and CDR2 is SVGAGI. The CDR3 loop is CASSRQGAIGELFF. Here the CDR3 DNA reads TGTGCCAGCAGTAGACAGGGGGCAATCGGGGAGCTGTTTTTT.

The chain recombines TRBV7-2 with TRBJ1-2; 10 nucleotides agree with TRBD1. The CDR3 is made up of 14 amino acids. Germline loops: CDR1 SGHTA, CDR2 FQGNSA. J gave up 4 bases and V 1 base, and 0 bases lay outside the gene matches. The DNA of the CDR3 is TGTGCCAGCAGCTTAGGGACAGGGGGCTATGGCTACACCTTC. It encodes CASSLGTGGYGYTF.

In this sample, this clone turned up a few times. The chain uses TRBV11-2 and TRBJ2-1, with 10 nucleotides matching TRBD2. Germline V lookup: CDR1 SGHAT, CDR2 FQNNGV. The junction had 5 bases not matched to a gene; V was cut back by 5 bases and J by 4 bases. The CDR3 extends over 15 amino acids. DNA of the CDR3: TGTGCCAGCAGCCCGACACTAGCGGGGTACAATGAGCAGTTCTTC. This codes for CASSPTLAGYNEQFF.

V is TRBV11-3 and J is TRBJ1-1, with a tentative D call TRBD1 (6 bases). The CDR3 extends over 14 amino acids. Germline V CDR1 and CDR2: SGHNT, YENEEA. Trimming shortened V by 0 bases and J by 7 bases, and 12 bases separated the two germline ends. DNA for the CDR3: TGTGCCAGCAGCTTAGATCCCAGGGGTGGTGAAGCTTTCTTT. Residues: CASSLDPRGGEAFF.

The gene calls are TRBV7-2 and TRBJ2-2, with D unresolved. This CDR3 has 13 residues. Germline lookup yields CDR1 SGHTA and CDR2 FQGNSA. The germline V and J ends were trimmed by 4 bases and 3 bases, with 6 bases remaining between them. Here the CDR3 DNA reads TGTGCCAGCAGCTCGTTTGACACCGGGGAGCTGTTTTTT. This encodes CASSSFDTGELFF.

The chain carries TRBV7-2 and TRBJ2-4, with a possible D match to TRBD1 (6 bases). V shed 1 base and J shed 15 bases, with 16 bases lying between them. This CDR3 has 13 residues. CDR1 is SGHTA, CDR2 FQGNSA, per germline. CDR3 sequence: CASSLGNRVRPYF. In DNA, the CDR3 is TGTGCCAGCAGCTTAGGGAACAGGGTCCGTCCGTACTTC.

The CDR3 spells CASGAWVSGGPFTTDTQYF. CDR3 sequence (DNA): TGCGCCAGCGGCGCCTGGGTGAGCGGGGGACCATTCACGACAGATACGCAGTATTTT. The rearrangement joins TRBV5-1 to TRBJ2-3; TRBD2 matches 8 bases. The ends lost 7 bases at V and 3 bases at J; junction bases unmatched: 22. CDR1 and CDR2 from the germline V gene are SGHRS and YFSETQ. The length of the CDR3 is 19 residues. Drawing the rest from reference TRBV5-1 and TRBJ2-3, the complete variable domain is KAGVTQTPRYLIKTRGQQVTLSCSPISGHRSVSWYQQTPGQGLQFLFEYFSETQRNKGNFPGRFSGRQFSNSRSEMNVSTLELGDSALYLCASGAWVSGGPFTTDTQYFGPGTRLTVL.

This clone occurred a few times. The chain links TRBV6-5 to TRBJ1-5, with a weak D call TRBD1 (6 bases). Germline V gene lookup returns CDR1 MNHEY and CDR2 SVGAGI. The V end was cut by 6 bases, the J end by 0 bases, with 12 bases between. CDR3 length: 15 amino acids. This CDR3 reads CASRLGQNSNQPQHF. In DNA form, the CDR3 reads TGTGCCAGCAGACTCGGACAGAATAGCAATCAGCCCCAGCATTTT.

The genes are TRBV19 and TRBJ1-2; 8 nucleotides agree with TRBD1. Per the germline V gene, CDR1 is LNHDA and CDR2 is SQIVND (reference sequence). V shed 6 bases, J shed 9 bases, and the junction held 15 bases outside the gene matches. CDR3 length equals 15 residues. The CDR3 protein is CASRAKRTGHRSYTF. CDR3 in DNA: TGTGCCAGTAGAGCCAAGAGGACAGGGCACCGTAGCTACACCTTC.

This clone was seen more than once but under ten times. This chain joins TRBV5-1 and TRBJ1-1; D remains unclear. V was shortened by 0 bases and J by 1 base, with 16 bases between the two germline ends. Germline V gives CDR1 SGHRS, CDR2 YFSETQ. CDR3 length equals 17 residues. This CDR3 reads CASSLVLSGRENTEAFF. CDR3 DNA sequence: TGCGCCAGCAGCTTGGTTTTGTCCGGTCGGGAGAACACTGAAGCTTTCTTT.

The gene calls are TRBV5-4 and TRBJ2-1; 9 nucleotides match TRBD1. The CDR3 is 17 amino acids. J gave up 7 bases and V 4 bases, and 15 bases lay outside the gene matches. Germline V lookup: CDR1 SGHNT, CDR2 YYREEE (reference sequence). The CDR3 sequence is CASSPREPGQGRNEQFF. The DNA of the CDR3 is TGTGCCAGCAGCCCGAGGGAACCGGGACAGGGAAGGAATGAGCAGTTCTTC.

Only a few counts were recorded for this clone. The V call is TRBV7-3, the J call TRBJ1-2; 7 nucleotides match TRBD1. The CDR3 is 15 amino acids. The V segment lost 3 bases and the J segment 8 bases; nucleotides outside the gene matches: 12. Germline V gene sequence: CDR1 SGHTA, CDR2 FQGTGA. The CDR3 spells CASSLGAYRGSGYTF. The CDR3 DNA reads as TGTGCCAGCAGCTTGGGGGCTTACAGGGGTTCGGGCTACACCTTC. Combining the CDR3 with reference TRBV7-3 and TRBJ1-2 gives the whole variable domain GAGVSQTPSNKVTEKGKYVELRCDPISGHTALYWYRQSLGQGPEFLIYFQGTGAADDSGLPNDRFFAVRPEGSVSTLKIQRTERGDSAVYLCASSLGAYRGSGYTFGSGTRLTVV.

The chain is built from TRBV15 and TRBJ1-2; TRBD1 matches 8 bases. V shed 0 bases, J shed 4 bases, and the junction held 4 bases outside the gene matches. This CDR3 is built from 15 residues. Looked up from germline, CDR1 is LNHNV and CDR2 is YYDKDF (reference sequence). DNA of the CDR3: TGTGCCACCAGCAGAGATCTGGACAGGGCCTATGGCTACACCTTC. Its translation: CATSRDLDRAYGYTF.

The genes are TRBV12-3 or TRBV12-4 and TRBJ1-2; D gene unclear. Trimming cost V 4 bases and J 5 bases, with 8 bases left between them. The CDR3 is 12 amino acids. CDR3 sequence reads: CASSSPGYGYTF. CDR3 bases: TGTGCCAGCAGTTCCCCGGGATATGGCTACACCTTC.

This clone was detected only once. The chain carries TRBV7-2 and TRBJ2-3; D possibly corresponds to TRBD1 (6 bases). The germline V and J ends were trimmed by 1 base and 1 base, with 9 bases remaining between them. Per germline, CDR1 SGHTA and CDR2 FQGNSA. The CDR3 extends over 15 amino acids. CDR3 in DNA: TGTGCCAGCAGCTTAGGGTCAGGGGGCACAGATACGCAGTATTTT. It yields the protein CASSLGSGGTDTQYF.

This clone has just one count. This chain uses TRBV29-1 with TRBJ2-1, with TRBD2 matching over 8 bases. The germline CDR1 and CDR2 sequences are SQVTM and ANQGSEA. Germline trimming cut 6 bases from V and 0 bases from J; bases unmatched to any gene: 4. The CDR3 is 14 residues long. The CDR3 region has the DNA TGCAGCGTCACCGGGACTAGCTCCTACAATGAGCAGTTCTTC. It yields the protein CSVTGTSSYNEQFF.

This rearrangement joins TRBV5-5 to TRBJ1-5, with 11 bases identical to TRBD1. The CDR3 runs 16 residues. Trimming took 3 bases from V and 3 from J; bases not matched to a gene: 5. CDR1 and CDR2 (germline): SGHKS, YYEKEE (reference sequence). In nucleotides, the CDR3 is TGTGCCAGCAGCTCTGGGACAGGGGGTCTCAATCAGCCCCAGCATTTT. Its translation is CASSSGTGGLNQPQHF.

The chain couples TRBV6-5 to TRBJ1-6; D is possibly TRBD1 (6 bases). This CDR3 contains 15 residues. Germline values: CDR1 MNHEY, CDR2 SVGAGI. The germline V and J ends were trimmed by 6 bases and 7 bases, with 16 bases remaining between them. Here the CDR3 DNA reads TGTGCCAGCAGACCACAGGGCCCGGTCAATTCACCCCTCCACTTT. This sequence encodes CASRPQGPVNSPLHF.

The V gene is TRBV3-1 (or the pseudogene TRBV3-2), the J gene TRBJ1-2, with D hard to call. The germline CDR1 and CDR2 sequences are LGHDT and YNNKEL (reference sequence). The CDR3 covers 12 residues. Trimming cost V 4 bases and J 6 bases, with 9 bases left between them. The CDR3 coding sequence is TGTGCCAGCAGCCGGGAGGGAAATGGCTACACCTTC. This gives the protein CASSREGNGYTF.

The gene calls are TRBV19 and TRBJ1-1, with TRBD1 matching over 9 bases. V lost 9 bases to trimming and J lost 1 base; unmatched junction nucleotides: 18. The CDR3 loop spans 18 amino acids. Germline CDR1 reads LNHDA; CDR2 reads SQIVND (reference sequence). In nucleotides, the CDR3 is TGTGCCAGCCCCCCTTTGACAGGGGGGACGGGAGGGAACACTGAAGCTTTCTTT. Residues: CASPPLTGGTGGNTEAFF.

This clone was seen only once. This chain connects TRBV9 to TRBJ2-5; perhaps TRBD1 as D (5 bases). Per germline, CDR1 SGDLS and CDR2 YYNGEE. V gave up 0 bases and J gave up 0 bases, with 9 bases separating them. The CDR3 has 15 amino acids. As DNA, the CDR3 is TGTGCCAGCAGCGTAGGGCCAGGGTACCAAGAGACCCAGTACTTC. Translating it yields CASSVGPGYQETQYF.

The genes are TRBV11-2 and TRBJ2-3; 9 bases map to TRBD1. J was trimmed by 11 bases and V by 4 bases; bases with no gene match: 19. Germline V gene sequence: CDR1 SGHAT, CDR2 FQNNGV. This CDR3 is 17 amino acids long. The CDR3 DNA is TGTGCCAGCAGCTCCCTCCGGACAGGGGTGAAGGGGCCGGGGCAGTATTTT. As protein: CASSSLRTGVKGPGQYF.